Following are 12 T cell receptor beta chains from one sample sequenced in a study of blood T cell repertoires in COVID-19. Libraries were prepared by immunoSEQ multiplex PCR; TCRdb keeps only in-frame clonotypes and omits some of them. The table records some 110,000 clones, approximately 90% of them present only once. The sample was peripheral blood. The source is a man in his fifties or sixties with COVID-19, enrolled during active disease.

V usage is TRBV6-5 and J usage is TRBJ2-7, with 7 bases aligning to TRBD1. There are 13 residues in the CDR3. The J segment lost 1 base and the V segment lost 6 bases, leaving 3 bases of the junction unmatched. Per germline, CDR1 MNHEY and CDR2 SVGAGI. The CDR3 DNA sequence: TGTGCCAGCAGATTCAGGGGGTCCTACGAGCAGTACTTC. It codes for CASRFRGSYEQYF.

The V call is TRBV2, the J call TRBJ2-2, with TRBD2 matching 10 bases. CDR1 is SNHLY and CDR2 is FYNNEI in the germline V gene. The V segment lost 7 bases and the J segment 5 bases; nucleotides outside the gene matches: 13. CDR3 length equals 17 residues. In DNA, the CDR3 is TGTGCCAGCAAGACAGGGGTGGCAGCGGGAGGGACCGGGGAGCTGTTTTTT. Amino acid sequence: CASKTGVAAGGTGELFF. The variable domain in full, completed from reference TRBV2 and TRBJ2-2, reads EPEVTQTPSHQVTQMGQEVILRCVPISNHLYFYWYRQILGQKVEFLVSFYNNEISEKSEIFDDQFSVERPDGSNFTLKIRSTKLEDSAMYFCASKTGVAAGGTGELFFGEGSRLTVL.

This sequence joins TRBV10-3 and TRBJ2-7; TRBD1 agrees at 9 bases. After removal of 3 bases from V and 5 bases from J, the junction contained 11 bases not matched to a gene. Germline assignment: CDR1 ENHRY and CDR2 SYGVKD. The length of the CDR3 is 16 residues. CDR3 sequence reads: CAISEPGTGLKNEQYV. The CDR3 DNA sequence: TGTGCCATCAGTGAACCCGGGACAGGGCTTAAGAACGAGCAGTACGTC.

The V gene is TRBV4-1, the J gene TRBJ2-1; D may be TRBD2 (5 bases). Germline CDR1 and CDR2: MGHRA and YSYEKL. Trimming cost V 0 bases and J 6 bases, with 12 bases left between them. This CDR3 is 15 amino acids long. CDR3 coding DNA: TGCGCCAGCAGCCAAGAACGAGAGGGTCCCAATGAGCAGTTCTTC. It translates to CASSQEREGPNEQFF.

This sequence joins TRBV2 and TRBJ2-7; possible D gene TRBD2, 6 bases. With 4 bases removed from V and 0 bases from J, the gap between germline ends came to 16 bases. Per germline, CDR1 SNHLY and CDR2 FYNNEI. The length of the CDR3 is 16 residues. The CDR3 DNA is TGTGCCAGCAGTGTGCCAAGGGGACTCCCCTCCTACGAGCAGTACGTC. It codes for CASSVPRGLPSYEQYV.

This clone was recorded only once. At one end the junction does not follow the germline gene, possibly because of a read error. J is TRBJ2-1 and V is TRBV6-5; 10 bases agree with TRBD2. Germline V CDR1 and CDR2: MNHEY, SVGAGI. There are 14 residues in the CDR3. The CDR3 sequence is CASSLAGAHNAQFF. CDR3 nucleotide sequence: TGTGCCAGCAGTCTAGCGGGAGCCCACAATGCGCAGTTCTTC.

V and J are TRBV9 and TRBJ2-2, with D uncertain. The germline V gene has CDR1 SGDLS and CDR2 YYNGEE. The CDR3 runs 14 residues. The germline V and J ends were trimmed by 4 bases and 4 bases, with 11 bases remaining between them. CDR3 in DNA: TGTGCCAGCAGCTTAAGCGTGCGCACCGGGGAGCTGTTTTTT. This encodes CASSLSVRTGELFF.

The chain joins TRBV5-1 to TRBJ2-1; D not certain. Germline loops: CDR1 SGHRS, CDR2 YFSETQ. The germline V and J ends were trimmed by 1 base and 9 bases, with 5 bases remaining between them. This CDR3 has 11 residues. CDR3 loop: CASSLSVEQFF. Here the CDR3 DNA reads TGCGCCAGCAGCTTGTCAGTTGAGCAGTTCTTC. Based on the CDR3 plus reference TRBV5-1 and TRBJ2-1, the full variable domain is KAGVTQTPRYLIKTRGQQVTLSCSPISGHRSVSWYQQTPGQGLQFLFEYFSETQRNKGNFPGRFSGRQFSNSRSEMNVSTLELGDSALYLCASSLSVEQFFGPGTRLTVL.

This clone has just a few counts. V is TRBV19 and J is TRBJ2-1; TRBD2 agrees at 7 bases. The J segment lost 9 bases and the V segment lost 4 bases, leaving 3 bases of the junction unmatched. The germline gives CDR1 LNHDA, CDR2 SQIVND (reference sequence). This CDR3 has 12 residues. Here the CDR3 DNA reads TGTGCCAGTAGTAACCCGGGGGGTGAGCAGTTCTTC. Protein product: CASSNPGGEQFF.

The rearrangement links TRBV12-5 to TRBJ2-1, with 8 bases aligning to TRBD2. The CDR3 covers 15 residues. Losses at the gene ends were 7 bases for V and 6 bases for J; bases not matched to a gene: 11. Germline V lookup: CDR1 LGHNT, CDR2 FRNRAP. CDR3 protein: CASALGAGESNEQFF. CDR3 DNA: TGTGCTAGTGCCTTGGGAGCGGGAGAAAGCAATGAGCAGTTCTTC.

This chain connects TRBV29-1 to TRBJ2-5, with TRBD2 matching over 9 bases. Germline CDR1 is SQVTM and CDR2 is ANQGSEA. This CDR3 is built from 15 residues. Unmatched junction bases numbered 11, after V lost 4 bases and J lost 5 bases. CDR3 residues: CSVGVLAGRFETQYF. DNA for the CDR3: TGCAGCGTTGGTGTGCTAGCGGGAAGATTTGAGACCCAGTACTTC.

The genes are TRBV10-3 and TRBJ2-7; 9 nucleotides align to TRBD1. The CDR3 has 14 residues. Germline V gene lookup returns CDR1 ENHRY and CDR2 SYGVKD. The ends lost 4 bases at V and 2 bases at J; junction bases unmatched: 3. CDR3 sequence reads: CAISGQGGTYEQYV. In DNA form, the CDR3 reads TGTGCCATCAGTGGACAGGGGGGGACCTACGAGCAGTACGTC.